The source of this T cell receptor (beta chain) is a study of blood T cells in healthy people across ages. Study outcomes and limitations: The study found more naive CD4+ cells and higher diversity in long-lived than aged donors. Diversity of TCR beta per million T cells declined in a roughly linear way with age. Unsorted PBMC input precluded a conclusive naive versus antigen-experienced comparison.

Each sample provided at least 5.5 micrograms of extracted total RNA. Primers used in a second PCR of roughly 6 to 12 cycles were a sample-barcoded 5' primer and a J-beta primer mix. Each CDR3 protein gets one entry after TCRdb re-called the 5' RACE reads with MiXCR. The sample consists of 540,000 or so distinct CDR3 sequences, approximately 30% of them appearing once. Unmatched junction bases numbered 7, after V lost 3 bases and J lost 7 bases. The CDR3 has 14 residues. Remarks on this clonotype: Its antigen is unknown.

The clonotype originates from a woman aged 65 to 85 in good health. The J gene is TRBJ2-3, the V gene TRBV12-3 or TRBV12-4; 7 bases fit TRBD2. Material for sequencing was blood. The CDR3 reads CASSFPRERHTQYF. CDR3 sequence (DNA): TGTGCCAGCAGTTTCCCGCGGGAGAGGCATACGCAGTATTTT.